Below, 26 T cell receptor beta chains from the same sample are listed, as sequenced in a study of blood T cell repertoires in COVID-19. This table comes from immunoSEQ multiplex PCR, and its TCRdb copy is limited to in-frame clones, with some not included. This sample has about 210,000 clones, with about 76% found just once. The specimen was PBMCs or T cells enriched from blood (not recorded which). All receptors derive from a woman between 50 and 59 years old with acute COVID-19.

The chain recombines TRBV14 with TRBJ2-1; D ambiguous. Trimming removed 2 bases at V and 2 bases at J, with 10 bases between. This CDR3 has 15 residues. Germline V CDR1 and CDR2: SGHDN, FVKESK. This chain's CDR3 is CASSQMGRPYNEQFF. In DNA form, the CDR3 reads TGTGCCAGCAGCCAAATGGGCAGGCCCTACAATGAGCAGTTCTTC.

This clone showed up just a few times. The chain employs TRBV15 and TRBJ2-7, with D tentatively TRBD1 (6 bases). CDR3 length equals 14 residues. V lost 4 bases and J lost 4, with 14 bases in between. Germline values: CDR1 LNHNV, CDR2 YYDKDF (reference sequence). The CDR3 loop is CATSKYTQGYEQYF. The CDR3 DNA reads TGTGCCACCAGCAAGTATACACAGGGTTACGAGCAGTACTTC. Full variable domain (outside the CDR3, taken from reference TRBV15 and TRBJ2-7): DAMVIQNPRYQVTQFGKPVTLSCSQTLNHNVMYWYQQKSSQAPKLLFHYYDKDFNNEADTPDNFQSRRPNTSFCFLDIRSPGLGDTAMYLCATSKYTQGYEQYFGPGTRLTVT.

The V gene is TRBV4-2, the J gene TRBJ2-5; maybe TRBD2 (6 bases). The germline V gene has CDR1 LGHNA and CDR2 YNFKEQ. The V gene lost 4 bases and the J gene lost 3 bases, with 12 bases spanning the gap. This CDR3 contains 14 residues. Here the CDR3 reads CASSPNGGKETQYF. In DNA form, the CDR3 reads TGTGCCAGCAGCCCAAACGGAGGGAAAGAGACCCAGTACTTC.

V gene TRBV4-3 combines with J gene TRBJ2-3; D remains ambiguous. Trimming shortened V by 4 bases and J by 0 bases, and 5 bases separated the two germline ends. The CDR3 loop spans 13 amino acids. CDR1 is LGHNA and CDR2 is YSLEER in the germline V gene. The CDR3 DNA reads TGCGCCAGCAGCCCCTCTAGCACAGATACGCAGTATTTT. It specifies CASSPSSTDTQYF.

V gene TRBV11-2 combines with J gene TRBJ2-7; tentative D call: TRBD1 (5 bases). V lost 3 bases, J lost 4 bases, and 13 bases lay in between. The CDR3 loop spans 14 amino acids. CDR1 and CDR2 from the germline V gene are SGHAT and FQNNGV. This CDR3 reads CASSFAGIRYEQYF. Written as DNA, the CDR3 is TGTGCCAGCAGCTTTGCAGGGATAAGATACGAGCAGTACTTC.

V and J are TRBV28 and TRBJ2-2; TRBD2 aligns across 15 bases. Trimming took 6 bases from V and 3 from J; bases not matched to a gene: 8. CDR3 size: 18 residues. From germline, CDR1 is MDHEN and CDR2 SYDVKM. The CDR3 nucleotides are TGTGCCAGCAGACCGGGACTAGCGGGGGGCCGGGACACCGGGGAGCTGTTTTTT. It codes for CASRPGLAGGRDTGELFF. Full variable domain (missing parts from reference TRBV28 and TRBJ2-2): DVKVTQSSRYLVKRTGEKVFLECVQDMDHENMFWYRQDPGLGLRLIYFSYDVKMKEKGDIPEGYSVSREKKERFSLILESASTNQTSMYLCASRPGLAGGRDTGELFFGEGSRLTVL.

V and J are TRBV6-5 and TRBJ1-5; a possible D gene is TRBD1 (6 bases). V shed 4 bases and J shed 6 bases, with 10 bases lying between them. This CDR3 is built from 13 residues. CDR1 is MNHEY and CDR2 is SVGAGI in the germline V gene. The CDR3 loop is CASSSTGTQPQHF. The CDR3 nucleotides are TGTGCCAGCAGTTCCACAGGGACTCAGCCCCAGCATTTT.

V usage is TRBV29-1 and J usage is TRBJ2-5, with TRBD1 identical over 8 bases. Germline lookup yields CDR1 SQVTM and CDR2 ANQGSEA. The CDR3 spans 13 residues. The V gene end was trimmed by 7 bases and the J gene end by 0 bases; junction bases not matched to a gene: 4. The CDR3 loop reads CSAYRGNQETQYF. The CDR3 DNA reads TGCAGCGCCTACAGGGGGAACCAAGAGACCCAGTACTTC.

This clone was detected many times. The V call is TRBV10-3, the J call TRBJ2-7, with D unclear. There are 14 residues in the CDR3. CDR1 is ENHRY and CDR2 is SYGVKD in the germline V gene. The germline V and J ends were trimmed by 4 bases and 6 bases, with 16 bases remaining between them. CDR3 in DNA: TGTGCCATCAGTGGCCGAGATGACTCGGCCGAGCAGTACTTC. Amino acid sequence: CAISGRDDSAEQYF.

The chain uses TRBV5-5 and TRBJ1-2; perhaps TRBD1 as D (5 bases). CDR1 SGHKS and CDR2 YYEKEE come from the germline V gene (reference sequence). The V gene lost 4 bases and the J gene lost 0 bases, with 16 bases spanning the gap. The CDR3 extends over 16 amino acids. This CDR3 is CASSPQNRLANYGYTF. CDR3 in DNA: TGTGCCAGCAGCCCCCAAAACAGGTTAGCTAACTATGGCTACACCTTC.

The CDR3 is CASSPRQGESSPLHF. The DNA of the CDR3 is TGTGCCAGCAGTCCAAGACAGGGCGAATCTTCACCCCTCCACTTT. V is TRBV27 and J is TRBJ1-6, with 7 nucleotides matching TRBD1. V gave up 5 bases and J gave up 9 bases; unmatched junction bases: 10. The CDR3 extends over 15 amino acids. CDR1 is MNHEY and CDR2 is SMNVEV in the germline V gene (reference sequence).

V usage is TRBV28 and J usage is TRBJ2-3, with 11 bases aligning to TRBD2. The CDR3 is 16 residues long. Germline loops: CDR1 MDHEN, CDR2 SYDVKM. The V segment lost 7 bases and the J segment 0 bases; nucleotides outside the gene matches: 6. This CDR3 reads CASIGSGGVSTDTQYF. As DNA, the CDR3 is TGTGCCAGCATAGGTAGCGGGGGGGTAAGCACAGATACGCAGTATTTT. The full variable domain, rest sourced from reference TRBV28 and TRBJ2-3, is DVKVTQSSRYLVKRTGEKVFLECVQDMDHENMFWYRQDPGLGLRLIYFSYDVKMKEKGDIPEGYSVSREKKERFSLILESASTNQTSMYLCASIGSGGVSTDTQYFGPGTRLTVL.

V and J are TRBV5-1 and TRBJ2-3; 10 bases are a match to TRBD2. The CDR3 consists of 17 residues. Germline CDR1 SGHRS, CDR2 YFSETQ. V trimming: 4 bases; J trimming: 4 bases; junction bases outside the gene matches: 12. The CDR3 DNA sequence: TGCGCCAGCAGCGACGCACCGGGACTAGCGTCTCCAGATACGCAGTATTTT. Its translation is CASSDAPGLASPDTQYF.

This clone was counted once. The V and J genes are TRBV5-5 and TRBJ1-4; possible D gene TRBD1, 6 bases. Trimming removed 0 bases at V and 8 bases at J, with 14 bases between. The CDR3 contains 15 residues. Looked up from germline, CDR1 is SGHKS and CDR2 is YYEKEE (reference sequence). CDR3 in DNA: TGTGCCAGCAGCTTGGAGGGAGGGACATGGGAAAAACTGTTTTTT. Its protein product is CASSLEGGTWEKLFF.

The chain uses TRBV5-4 and TRBJ2-7, with 8 bases that match TRBD1. V lost 5 bases to trimming and J lost 2 bases; unmatched junction nucleotides: 6. The germline gives CDR1 SGHNT, CDR2 YYREEE (reference sequence). The CDR3 is 14 amino acids. The CDR3 region has the DNA TGTGCCAGCAGAGCCGGGACAGGCACCTACGAGCAGTACTTC. Encoded protein: CASRAGTGTYEQYF.

Many counts were recorded for this clone. This sequence joins TRBV20-1 and TRBJ2-5; 7 bases align to TRBD2. The V gene's germline CDR1 is DFQATT and CDR2 SNEGSKA (reference sequence). CDR3 size: 13 residues. V trimming: 3 bases; J trimming: 5 bases; junction bases outside the gene matches: 6. For the CDR3, the DNA is TGCAGTGCTAGTATCGACGGGAGGGAGACCCAGTACTTC. It translates to CSASIDGRETQYF.

The chain is built from TRBV4-1 and TRBJ2-1, with 15 bases identical to TRBD2. Losses at the gene ends were 3 bases for V and 9 bases for J; bases not matched to a gene: 6. Germline CDR1 is MGHRA and CDR2 is YSYEKL. CDR3 length: 16 amino acids. CDR3 protein: CASSQAGTSGGLEQFF. In nucleotides, the CDR3 is TGCGCCAGCAGCCAGGCTGGGACTAGCGGGGGGCTTGAGCAGTTCTTC.

The gene calls are TRBV3-1 (or the pseudogene TRBV3-2) and TRBJ2-1; the match to TRBD2 covers 8 bases. Trimming cost V 4 bases and J 4 bases; bases outside gene matches: 6. CDR3 length: 15 amino acids. CDR1 and CDR2 (germline): LGHDT, YNNKEL (reference sequence). In DNA, the CDR3 is TGTGCCAGCAGCCCAAGCGGGGGAGTATACAATGAGCAGTTCTTC. Amino acid sequence: CASSPSGGVYNEQFF.

A word on this clone: Likely a read error: the CDR3 ends without its conserved phenylalanine or tryptophan. It is unclear where the CDR3 begins or ends on the DNA, so no DNA is shown, and the CDR3 is as TCRdb lists it. The chain uses TRBV6-5 and TRBJ1-2; TRBD1 is the table's D call and was not checked against the DNA. The V gene's germline CDR1 is MNHEY and CDR2 SVGAGI. 12 amino acids form the CDR3, both terminal residues included. CDR3 sequence reads: CASSFVQGARTL.

The chain employs TRBV7-9 and TRBJ1-1; 7 nucleotides match TRBD1. The length of the CDR3 is 15 residues. V lost 4 bases and J lost 5; bases outside the gene matches: 10. Germline-derived CDR1 and CDR2 are SEHNR and FQNEAQ (reference sequence). This CDR3 is CASSSVSTGKTEAFF. CDR3 coding DNA: TGTGCCAGCAGCTCCGTATCGACAGGGAAGACTGAAGCTTTCTTT. The full variable domain, completed using reference TRBV7-9 and TRBJ1-1, is DTGVSQNPRHKITKRGQNVTFRCDPISEHNRLYWYRQTLGQGPEFLTYFQNEAQLEKSRLLSDRFSAERPKGSFSTLEIQRTEQGDSAMYLCASSSVSTGKTEAFFGQGTRLTVV.

The chain couples TRBV29-1 to TRBJ2-7; 10 positions match TRBD2. Trimming took 3 bases from V and 4 from J; bases not matched to a gene: 6. The CDR3 runs 14 residues. CDR1 and CDR2 from the germline V gene are SQVTM and ANQGSEA. The CDR3 DNA follows: TGCAGCGTTGAGCTAGCGGGAGCGAGGTACGAGCAGTACTTC. Its protein product is CSVELAGARYEQYF.

The CDR3, as DNA: TGCGCCAGCAGCTTGGAGGCTTGGGAGGGGAATGAGCAGTTCTTC. Encoded protein: CASSLEAWEGNEQFF. This chain joins TRBV5-1 and TRBJ2-1; 7 bases line up with TRBD2. From germline, CDR1 is SGHRS and CDR2 YFSETQ. The CDR3 length is 15 residues. With 0 bases clipped from V and 7 bases from J, the junction kept 7 bases outside the gene matches.

V gene TRBV28 combines with J gene TRBJ2-7, with 8 bases aligning to TRBD1. With 4 bases clipped from V and 9 bases from J, the junction kept 2 bases outside the gene matches. In germline, CDR1 is MDHEN, CDR2 SYDVKM. CDR3 length: 11 amino acids. CDR3 nucleotide sequence: TGTGCCAGCAGTTGGACAGGGAGGCAGTACTTC. Translating gives CASSWTGRQYF.

Concerning this clone: This sample also contains other DNA sequences that code for the same CDR3. The chain combines TRBV18 with TRBJ2-5, with D perhaps TRBD1 (5 bases). Germline V lookup: CDR1 KGHSH, CDR2 LQKENI. Trimming cost V 3 bases and J 2 bases, with 7 bases left between them. This CDR3 comprises 13 residues. The CDR3 DNA follows: TGTGCCAGCTCACCGGGGCTTCAAGAGACCCAGTACTTC. Its protein product is CASSPGLQETQYF.

The V gene is TRBV10-3, the J gene TRBJ2-7; 8 nucleotides match TRBD1. With 10 bases clipped from V and 2 bases from J, the junction kept 13 bases outside the gene matches. The germline V gene encodes CDR1 ENHRY and CDR2 SYGVKD. The CDR3 is 15 amino acids. The CDR3 DNA follows: TGTGCCACCACACCCGGGACAGGAACGGCCTACGAGCAGTACTTC. Its translation: CATTPGTGTAYEQYF.

The chain employs TRBV11-2 and TRBJ1-2; TRBD1 aligns across 7 bases. This CDR3 contains 13 residues. The germline V gene has CDR1 SGHAT and CDR2 FQNNGV. J was trimmed by 10 bases and V by 5 bases; bases with no gene match: 10. CDR3 region: CASSTGTESSYTF. The CDR3, as DNA: TGTGCCAGCAGCACCGGGACAGAGAGCTCCTACACCTTC.